A single sample is the source of the 22 T cell receptor beta chains below, sequenced in a study of OX40 agonist ivuxolimab in advanced cancers. Clones were sequenced by immunoSEQ multiplex PCR, and TCRdb holds only the in-frame ones, with some missing. The sample has about 51,000 clones; about 88% are singletons. The sample in question was CD4+ or CD8+ T cells sorted from blood, obtained in a trial of the OX40 agonist ivuxolimab. These receptors all come from an adult with an advanced solid tumor such as melanoma, head and neck, liver or kidney cancer.

The chain carries TRBV5-4 and TRBJ2-7; D is undetermined. Germline loops: CDR1 SGHNT, CDR2 YYREEE (reference sequence). V was cut by 0 bases and J by 5 bases, with 12 bases left in between. The CDR3 sequence is 14 residues long. As DNA, the CDR3 is TGTGCCAGCAGCTTGGTGTCCAAACCCAACGAGCAGTACTTC. Protein sequence: CASSLVSKPNEQYF. The complete variable domain, with remaining parts taken from reference TRBV5-4 and TRBJ2-7, reads ETGVTQSPTHLIKTRGQQVTLRCSSQSGHNTVSWYQQALGQGPQFIFQYYREEENGRGNFPPRFSGLQFPNYSSELNVNALELDDSALYLCASSLVSKPNEQYFGPGTRLTVT.

This chain links TRBV5-4 with TRBJ2-3; TRBD2 agrees at 11 bases. The CDR3 contains 15 residues. The ends lost 5 bases at V and 3 bases at J; junction bases unmatched: 5. Germline loops: CDR1 SGHNT, CDR2 YYREEE (reference sequence). Here the CDR3 DNA reads TGTGCCAGCAGTCCTCTAGCGGGAGGTACAGATACGCAGTATTTT. It is translated as CASSPLAGGTDTQYF.

J is TRBJ2-5 and V is TRBV18; D is unclear. Germline V gene sequence: CDR1 KGHSH, CDR2 LQKENI. Trimming stripped 4 bases from V and 1 base from J, with 7 bases between. CDR3 length equals 13 residues. In nucleotides, the CDR3 is TGTGCCAGCTCACTGACTCTCCAAGAGACCCAGTACTTC. It yields the protein CASSLTLQETQYF.

This sequence joins TRBV18 and TRBJ2-1, with D hard to call. Germline-derived CDR1 and CDR2 are KGHSH and LQKENI. V was trimmed by 1 base and J by 8 bases, leaving 6 bases between them. The CDR3 spans 12 residues. CDR3 nucleotide sequence: TGTGCCAGCTCACCACTGGGTGATGAGCAGTTCTTC. It is translated as CASSPLGDEQFF.

CDR3 loop: CASSLTIAGYNEQFF. The CDR3 coding sequence is TGCGCCAGCAGCTTAACGATAGCTGGATACAATGAGCAGTTCTTC. The chain employs TRBV5-1 and TRBJ2-1; D is uncertain. Trimming cost V 2 bases and J 4 bases, with 13 bases left between them. This CDR3 spans 15 amino acids. Per germline, CDR1 SGHRS and CDR2 YFSETQ.

The gene calls are TRBV15 and TRBJ2-2; 13 nucleotides line up with TRBD2. The trim removed 5 bases at V and 2 bases at J, leaving 5 bases unmatched. From germline, CDR1 is LNHNV and CDR2 YYDKDF (reference sequence). The length of the CDR3 is 17 residues. CDR3: CATSAGLAGTNTGELFF. CDR3 sequence (DNA): TGTGCCACCAGCGCGGGACTAGCGGGGACCAACACCGGGGAGCTGTTTTTT.

This chain connects TRBV7-9 to TRBJ2-1; possibly TRBD1 for D (5 bases). The V end lost 4 bases, the J end lost 9 bases, and 13 bases lay between the germline ends. From germline, CDR1 is SEHNR and CDR2 FQNEAQ (reference sequence). CDR3 length: 13 residues. CDR3 amino acids: CASSSPRVTEQFF. CDR3 nucleotides: TGTGCCAGCAGCTCCCCCAGGGTAACTGAGCAGTTCTTC.

This clone turned up a few times. This chain links TRBV7-8 with TRBJ2-5, with D tentatively TRBD1 or TRBD2 (5 bases each). Germline V gene data show CDR1 as SGHVS and CDR2 as FQNEAQ. The CDR3 contains 16 residues. V was clipped by 5 bases and J by 3 bases, with 19 bases between them. The CDR3 DNA reads as TGTGCCAGCAGCCCCATGGGGACGGGGTCAAAAGAGACCCAGTACTTC. It translates to CASSPMGTGSKETQYF.

The chain couples TRBV7-9 to TRBJ2-1, with D possibly TRBD1 on 6 matching bases. Trimming cost V 3 bases and J 8 bases, with 14 bases left between them. The CDR3 runs 14 residues. Looked up from germline, CDR1 is SEHNR and CDR2 is FQNEAQ (reference sequence). The DNA of the CDR3 is TGTGCCAGCAGCTTTTCAGGGGTCCGAGATGAGCAGTTCTTC. This gives the protein CASSFSGVRDEQFF.

V is TRBV5-4 and J is TRBJ2-3; D gene unclear. The V gene lost 4 bases and the J gene lost 2 bases, with 8 bases spanning the gap. This CDR3 is built from 13 residues. CDR1 is SGHNT, CDR2 YYREEE, per germline (reference sequence). The DNA for the CDR3 is TGTGCCAGCAGCAGAGAAAACACAGATACGCAGTATTTT. Amino acid sequence: CASSRENTDTQYF. The whole variable domain, filled in from reference TRBV5-4 and TRBJ2-3, reads ETGVTQSPTHLIKTRGQQVTLRCSSQSGHNTVSWYQQALGQGPQFIFQYYREEENGRGNFPPRFSGLQFPNYSSELNVNALELDDSALYLCASSRENTDTQYFGPGTRLTVL.

J is TRBJ2-1 and V is TRBV2, with a possible D match to TRBD2 (6 bases). With 1 base removed from V and 3 bases from J, the gap between germline ends came to 13 bases. This CDR3 spans 16 amino acids. In germline, CDR1 is SNHLY, CDR2 FYNNEI. The CDR3 nucleotides read TGTGCCAGCAGTGAAGGGGGACTCCTAAACTACAATGAGCAGTTCTTC. It yields the protein CASSEGGLLNYNEQFF.

V is TRBV6-1 and J is TRBJ2-5; D is ambiguous. CDR3 length: 13 amino acids. Trimming removed 4 bases from V and 5 bases from J, with 11 bases in between. Germline loops: CDR1 MNHNS, CDR2 SASEGT. The DNA for the CDR3 is TGTGCCAGCAGTGCATCAATTGGGGAGACCCAGTACTTC. Translated, it gives CASSASIGETQYF.

The V and J genes are TRBV11-2 and TRBJ2-3; D uncertain. This CDR3 spans 15 amino acids. Trimming took 3 bases from V and 2 from J, leaving 12 bases between them. CDR1 is SGHAT and CDR2 is FQNNGV in the germline V gene. The DNA for the CDR3 is TGTGCCAGCAGCTTCCCGGGCCTACACACAGATACGCAGTATTTT. Its translation is CASSFPGLHTDTQYF.

This clone has more than one count but fewer than ten. The chain couples TRBV5-6 to TRBJ2-3, with unresolved D. The germline gives CDR1 SGHDT, CDR2 YYEEEE. The CDR3 length is 14 residues. V was clipped by 3 bases and J by 4 bases, with 12 bases between them. In DNA, the CDR3 is TGTGCCAGCAGCTCCCGCAGCATCCCAGATACGCAGTATTTT. This codes for CASSSRSIPDTQYF.

The chain is built from TRBV11-3 and TRBJ2-3; TRBD1 aligns across 9 bases. The V segment lost 4 bases and the J segment 5 bases; nucleotides outside the gene matches: 13. This CDR3 spans 17 amino acids. CDR1 and CDR2 (germline): SGHNT, YENEEA. The CDR3 sequence is CASSSASGGTGIDTQYF. In DNA, the CDR3 is TGTGCCAGCAGCTCCGCCTCAGGAGGGACAGGGATAGATACGCAGTATTTT.

The CDR3 here is CASSLLAEQFF. CDR3 nucleotide sequence: TGTGCCAGCAGCTTGCTGGCCGAGCAGTTCTTC. The chain carries TRBV7-9 and TRBJ2-1, with D unresolved. From germline, CDR1 is SEHNR and CDR2 FQNEAQ (reference sequence). CDR3 length: 11 residues. Trimming removed 3 bases at V and 10 bases at J, with 7 bases between.

V and J are TRBV10-3 and TRBJ2-4; tentative D call: TRBD1 (6 bases). The V end was cut by 10 bases, the J end by 3 bases, with 13 bases between. This CDR3 has 13 amino acids. Germline loops: CDR1 ENHRY, CDR2 SYGVKD. CDR3 nucleotide sequence: TGTGCCACAAGACAGGTCAACAAAAACATTCAGTACTTC. Encoded protein: CATRQVNKNIQYF.

The chain couples TRBV28 to TRBJ1-1; maybe TRBD1 (6 bases). The CDR3 is made up of 15 amino acids. Germline lookup yields CDR1 MDHEN and CDR2 SYDVKM. V lost 3 bases to trimming and J lost 0 bases, with 11 bases between them. The CDR3 protein is CASSLQGRMNTEAFF. In nucleotides, the CDR3 is TGTGCCAGCAGTTTGCAGGGGCGTATGAACACTGAAGCTTTCTTT. The full variable domain, in which reference TRBV28 and TRBJ1-1 provide the parts outside the CDR3, is DVKVTQSSRYLVKRTGEKVFLECVQDMDHENMFWYRQDPGLGLRLIYFSYDVKMKEKGDIPEGYSVSREKKERFSLILESASTNQTSMYLCASSLQGRMNTEAFFGQGTRLTVV.

This clone was detected a few times. The chain carries TRBV7-8 and TRBJ2-7, with 13 bases matching TRBD2. The CDR3 loop spans 17 amino acids. The V segment lost 2 bases and the J segment 2 bases; nucleotides outside the gene matches: 6. Germline values: CDR1 SGHVS, CDR2 FQNEAQ. CDR3: CASSLRTSGRGAYEQYF. The DNA for the CDR3 is TGTGCCAGCAGCTTAAGGACTAGCGGGAGAGGGGCCTACGAGCAGTACTTC.

The chain uses TRBV10-3 and TRBJ1-2, with D unresolved. Trimming pared 8 bases from V and 4 bases from J, leaving 14 bases between. Germline V gene sequence: CDR1 ENHRY, CDR2 SYGVKD. CDR3 length: 13 residues. DNA for the CDR3: TGTGCCATCGGAGACGCGTCTACCTATGGCTACACCTTC. As protein: CAIGDASTYGYTF.

This clone appeared a single time. The chain uses TRBV19 and TRBJ2-2; 7 nucleotides agree with TRBD2. This CDR3 has 14 residues. The ends lost 7 bases at V and 4 bases at J; junction bases unmatched: 6. Germline V gives CDR1 LNHDA, CDR2 SQIVND (reference sequence). As DNA, the CDR3 is TGTGCCAGTACCCGGGGAGGGAGCACCGGGGAGCTGTTTTTT. Encoded protein: CASTRGGSTGELFF.

V gene TRBV9 combines with J gene TRBJ2-3; D gene ambiguous. The germline V gene encodes CDR1 SGDLS and CDR2 YYNGEE. CDR3 length: 13 residues. Trimming pared 4 bases from V and 5 bases from J, leaving 11 bases between. CDR3 amino acids: CASSPPTGDTQYF. The CDR3 nucleotides are TGTGCCAGCAGCCCCCCGACTGGAGATACGCAGTATTTT.